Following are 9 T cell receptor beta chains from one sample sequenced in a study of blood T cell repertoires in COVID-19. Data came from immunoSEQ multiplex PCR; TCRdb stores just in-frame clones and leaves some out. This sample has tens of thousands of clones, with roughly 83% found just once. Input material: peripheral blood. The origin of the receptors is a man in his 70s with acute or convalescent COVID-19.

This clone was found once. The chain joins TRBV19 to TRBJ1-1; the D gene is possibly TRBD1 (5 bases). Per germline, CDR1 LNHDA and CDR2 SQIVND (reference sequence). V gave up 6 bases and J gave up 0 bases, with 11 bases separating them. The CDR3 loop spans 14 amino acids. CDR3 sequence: CASRNTGMNTEAFF. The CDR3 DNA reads TGTGCCAGTAGGAATACAGGCATGAACACTGAAGCTTTCTTT. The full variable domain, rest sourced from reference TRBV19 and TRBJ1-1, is DGGITQSPKYLFRKEGQNVTLSCEQNLNHDAMYWYRQDPGQGLRLIYYSQIVNDFQKGDIAEGYSVSREKKESFPLTVTSAQKNPTAFYLCASRNTGMNTEAFFGQGTRLTVV.

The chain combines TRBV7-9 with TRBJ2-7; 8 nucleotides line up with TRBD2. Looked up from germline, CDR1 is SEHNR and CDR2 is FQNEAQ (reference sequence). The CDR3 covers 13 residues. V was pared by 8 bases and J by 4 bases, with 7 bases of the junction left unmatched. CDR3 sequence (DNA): TGTGCCAGCCAGGAGCGGGAGATATACGAGCAGTACTTC. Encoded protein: CASQEREIYEQYF.

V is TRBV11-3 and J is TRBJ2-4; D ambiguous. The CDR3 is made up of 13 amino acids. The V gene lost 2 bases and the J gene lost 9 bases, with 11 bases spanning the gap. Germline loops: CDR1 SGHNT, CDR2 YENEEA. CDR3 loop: CASSLFVTGIQYF. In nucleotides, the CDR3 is TGTGCCAGCAGCTTATTTGTTACGGGCATTCAGTACTTC.

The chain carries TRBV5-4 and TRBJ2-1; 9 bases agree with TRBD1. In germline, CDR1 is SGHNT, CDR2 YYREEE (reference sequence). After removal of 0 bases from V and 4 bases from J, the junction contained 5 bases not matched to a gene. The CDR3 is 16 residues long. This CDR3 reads CASSLGGTGSYNEQFF. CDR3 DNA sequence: TGTGCCAGCAGCTTGGGCGGGACAGGGTCTTACAATGAGCAGTTCTTC.

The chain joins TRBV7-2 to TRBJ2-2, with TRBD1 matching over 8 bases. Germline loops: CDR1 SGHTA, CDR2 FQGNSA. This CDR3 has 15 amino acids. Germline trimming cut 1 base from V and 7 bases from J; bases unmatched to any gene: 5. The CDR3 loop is CASSLGQGAVGELFF. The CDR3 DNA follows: TGTGCCAGCAGCTTAGGGCAGGGGGCGGTCGGGGAGCTGTTTTTT.

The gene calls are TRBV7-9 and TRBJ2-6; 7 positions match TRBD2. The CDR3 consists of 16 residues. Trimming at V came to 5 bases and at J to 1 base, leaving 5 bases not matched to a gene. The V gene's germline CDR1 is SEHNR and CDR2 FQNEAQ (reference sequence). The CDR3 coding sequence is TGTGCCAGCAGCCCAGCGGGAAGGTCTGGGGCCAACGTCCTGACTTTC. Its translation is CASSPAGRSGANVLTF.

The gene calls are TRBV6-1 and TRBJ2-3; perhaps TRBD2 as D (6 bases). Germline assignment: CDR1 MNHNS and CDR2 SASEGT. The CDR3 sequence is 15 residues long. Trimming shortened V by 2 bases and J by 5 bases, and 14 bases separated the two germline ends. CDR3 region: CASSEMGGVQDTQYF. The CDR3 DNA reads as TGTGCCAGCAGTGAAATGGGGGGAGTCCAAGATACGCAGTATTTT.

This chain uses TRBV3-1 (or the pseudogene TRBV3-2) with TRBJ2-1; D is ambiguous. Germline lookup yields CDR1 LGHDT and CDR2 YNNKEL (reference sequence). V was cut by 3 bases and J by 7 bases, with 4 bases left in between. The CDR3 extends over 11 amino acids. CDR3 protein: CASSHYNEQFF. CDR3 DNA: TGTGCCAGCAGCCATTATAATGAGCAGTTCTTC.

The CDR3 is CASSHIGAGALEQYF. The CDR3 DNA is TGTGCCAGCAGCCACATCGGGGCGGGAGCGCTCGAGCAGTACTTC. The rearrangement uses TRBV3-1 (or the pseudogene TRBV3-2) and TRBJ2-7, with TRBD2 identical over 7 bases. Germline loops: CDR1 LGHDT, CDR2 YNNKEL (reference sequence). The CDR3 has 15 amino acids. With 3 bases clipped from V and 6 bases from J, the junction kept 11 bases outside the gene matches.